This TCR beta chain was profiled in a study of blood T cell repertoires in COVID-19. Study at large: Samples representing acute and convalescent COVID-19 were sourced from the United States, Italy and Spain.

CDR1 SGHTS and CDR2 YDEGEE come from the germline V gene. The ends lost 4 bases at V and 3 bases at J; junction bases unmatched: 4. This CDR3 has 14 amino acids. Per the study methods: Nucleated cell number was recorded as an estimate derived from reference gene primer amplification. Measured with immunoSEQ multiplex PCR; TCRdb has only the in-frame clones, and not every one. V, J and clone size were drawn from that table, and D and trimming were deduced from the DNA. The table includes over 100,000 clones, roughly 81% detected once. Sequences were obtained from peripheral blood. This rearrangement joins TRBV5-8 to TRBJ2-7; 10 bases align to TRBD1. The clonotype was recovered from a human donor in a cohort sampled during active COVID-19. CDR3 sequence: CASSRRDRGYEQYF. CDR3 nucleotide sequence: TGTGCCAGCAGCCGCCGGGACAGGGGCTACGAGCAGTACTTC.